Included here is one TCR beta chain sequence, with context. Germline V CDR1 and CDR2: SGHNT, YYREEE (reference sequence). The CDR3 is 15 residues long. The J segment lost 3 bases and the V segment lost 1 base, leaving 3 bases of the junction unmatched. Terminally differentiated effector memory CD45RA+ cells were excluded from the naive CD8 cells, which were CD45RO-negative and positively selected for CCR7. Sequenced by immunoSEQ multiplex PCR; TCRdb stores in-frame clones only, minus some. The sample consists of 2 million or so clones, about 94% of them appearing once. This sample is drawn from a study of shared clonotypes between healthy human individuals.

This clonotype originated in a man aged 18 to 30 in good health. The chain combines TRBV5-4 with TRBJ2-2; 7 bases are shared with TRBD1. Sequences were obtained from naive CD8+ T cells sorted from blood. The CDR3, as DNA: TGTGCCAGCAGCTTGAACAGGGGAGACACCGGGGAGCTGTTTTTT. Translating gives CASSLNRGDTGELFF.